This is a list of T cell receptor beta chains from one sample in a study of blood T cell repertoires in COVID-19. The assay was immunoSEQ multiplex PCR, and TCRdb's table has in-frame clones only and misses some. Of 300,000 to 450,000 clones listed, 80% to 90% are singletons. Sequences were obtained from peripheral blood. The receptors were sampled from a woman in her fifties or sixties with COVID-19, enrolled during active disease. Each CDR3 is given with its conserved first and last residue. Fields, in order: D gene, clone size, J gene, V gene, CDR3 DNA, CDR3 protein. A D gene is named only where the DNA matches it firmly. A row's size may be missing; if present it is once, few, many or a size class.

NA	NA	TRBJ2-7	TRBV30	TGTGCCTGGAAGGGAGACCGGGGTCTGTCCGAGCAGTACTTC	CAWKGDRGLSEQYF
NA	NA	TRBJ1-4	TRBV9	TGTGCCAGCAGCAATTATGGGGGCACTAATGAAAAACTGTTTTTT	CASSNYGGTNEKLFF
TRBD1	NA	TRBJ2-7	TRBV28	TGTGCCAGCAGCCCCGGACAGGCCCCCACCTACGAGCAGTACTTC	CASSPGQAPTYEQYF
TRBD1	NA	TRBJ2-7	TRBV20-1	TGCAGTGCTAGTTCCGGGACAGGGAGCTCCTACGAGCAGTACTTC	CSASSGTGSSYEQYF
NA	NA	TRBJ1-5	TRBV15	TGTGCCACCAGCAGTGGGGGGGTCGGCAATCAGCCCCAGCATTTT	CATSSGGVGNQPQHF
NA	NA	TRBJ2-3	TRBV27	TGTGCCAGCAGTCCGAGCACAGATACGCAGTATTTT	CASSPSTDTQYF
TRBD2	NA	TRBJ2-1	TRBV5-8	TGTGCCAGCAGCTTGGTCGGGGGGGCGATCAATGAGCAGTTCTTC	CASSLVGGAINEQFF
NA	NA	TRBJ2-7	TRBV20-1	TGCAGTGCTAGAGACAGGGCCGAGCAGTACTTC	CSARDRAEQYF
TRBD2	NA	TRBJ2-3	TRBV18	TGTGCCAGCTCACCAAGCGGGGGAAGCACAGATACGCAGTATTTT	CASSPSGGSTDTQYF
NA	NA	TRBJ1-2	TRBV19	TGTGCCAGTAGTGACCCGCGCGGAAGCACCTTC	CASSDPRGSTF
NA	NA	TRBJ1-1	TRBV6-5	TGTGCCAGCAGTCCACCTAGAACAACGGGCACTGAAGCTTTCTTT	CASSPPRTTGTEAFF
TRBD1	NA	TRBJ1-2	TRBV9	TGTGCCAGCAGCACCAATACAGGGGTCTATGGCTACACCTTC	CASSTNTGVYGYTF
NA	NA	TRBJ1-1	TRBV5-1	TGCGCCAGCAGCTTGAATGCAGGAAACACTGAAGCTTTCTTT	CASSLNAGNTEAFF
NA	once	TRBJ1-2	TRBV5-1	TGCGCCAGCAGCTTCGATTGGCAGGGTGACGAGCATGGCTACACCTTC	CASSFDWQGDEHGYTF
NA	NA	TRBJ2-1	TRBV28	TGTGCCAGCAGTAACAGTCCCTCCTACAATGAGCAGTTCTTC	CASSNSPSYNEQFF
NA	NA	TRBJ1-5	TRBV19	TGTGCCACCCGAGGGGGGGGCAATCAGCCCCAGCATTTT	CATRGGGNQPQHF
NA	NA	TRBJ1-1	TRBV5-1	TGCGCCAGCAGCTTGCTAGTTCCGAACACTGAAGCTTTCTTT	CASSLLVPNTEAFF
TRBD1	few	TRBJ1-1	TRBV7-3	TGTGCCAGCAGCACTTTAGGGGGCGGTAACACTGAAGCTTTCTTT	CASSTLGGGNTEAFF
NA	NA	TRBJ1-2	TRBV11-2	TGTGCCAGCAGCCGTGAGAGATATGGCTACACCTTC	CASSRERYGYTF
TRBD1	once	TRBJ1-6	TRBV4-1	TGCGCCAGCAGCCAAGCGCTACAGGGGGAAGGATCACCCCTCCACTTT	CASSQALQGEGSPLHF
NA	NA	TRBJ1-2	TRBV5-1	TGCGCCAGCAGCTTGGCCGGGAGGGAGGCTGGCTACACCTTC	CASSLAGREAGYTF
TRBD1	NA	TRBJ1-2	TRBV19	TGTGCCAGTACGGGACAGAGCTATGGCTACACCTTC	CASTGQSYGYTF
TRBD2	NA	TRBJ2-5	TRBV12-3/TRBV12-4	TGTGCCAGCAGTTTTCCTAGCGGGACCCAGTACTTC	CASSFPSGTQYF
TRBD2	NA	TRBJ2-2	TRBV13	TGTGCCAGCGGGTCTAGCGGTGTACACCGGGAGCTGTTTTTT	CASGSSGVHRELFF
NA	NA	TRBJ2-7	TRBV28	TGTGCCAGCAGCCTACAGGTTCCGGGCGAGCAGTACTTC	CASSLQVPGEQYF
TRBD1	NA	TRBJ1-4	TRBV28	TGTGCCAGCACCTTGGGACAGGGGGCGGAAAAACTGTTTTTT	CASTLGQGAEKLFF
NA	NA	TRBJ1-6	TRBV7-3	TGTGCCAGCAGCTTAACGTCGGCAGGGTATAATTCACCCCTCCACTTT	CASSLTSAGYNSPLHF
TRBD2	once	TRBJ2-3	TRBV30	TGTGCCTGGAGGACTAGCGGGGGAGCAGATACGCAGTATTTT	CAWRTSGGADTQYF
TRBD1	NA	TRBJ2-4	TRBV7-9	TGTGCCAGCAGCTTAGTCGCGACAGGGGTGGGGAACATTCAGTACTTC	CASSLVATGVGNIQYF
NA	NA	TRBJ1-6	TRBV7-2	TGTGCCAGCAGCACGGACAGTCCTAATTCACCCCTCCACTTT	CASSTDSPNSPLHF